This is a list of T cell receptor beta chains from one sample in a study of shared clonotypes between healthy human individuals. This table comes from immunoSEQ multiplex PCR, and its TCRdb copy is limited to in-frame clones, with some not included. The table records fewer than 650,000 clones, about 82% of them present only once. The specimen sequenced was PBMCs. The receptors originated from a woman in her forties in good health. Some clones in this sample may be carry-over from other donors' samples. CDR3s include the opening cysteine and the closing phenylalanine or tryptophan. The D gene is left open where the match is weak. Only part of the rows carry a size: once, few, many, or a class if the clone is expanded.

>few|TRBD1|TRBJ2-5|TRBV7-2
TGTGCCAGCAGCCCCCGGACAGGGAGACAAGAGACCCAGTACTTC
CASSPRTGRQETQYF
>.|TRBD1|TRBJ2-7|TRBV5-5
TGTGCCAGCAGCCGGGCCGGGACAGGGAGCTCCTACGAGCAGTACTTC
CASSRAGTGSSYEQYF
>.|TRBD1|TRBJ1-1|TRBV5-1
TGCGCCAGCAGCTTGTCGACAGGGGGTACTGAAGCTTTCTTT
CASSLSTGGTEAFF
>.|.|TRBJ2-4|TRBV14
TGTGCCAGCAGCCGAACAGGGGGGGGAAACATTCAGTACTTC
CASSRTGGGNIQYF
>.|TRBD2|TRBJ2-5|TRBV6-1
TGTGCCAGCAGTGCTAGCGGGGGTCTTCAAGAGACCCAGTACTTC
CASSASGGLQETQYF
>.|TRBD1|TRBJ2-7|TRBV5-6
TGTGCCAGCAGACCTCAGGGGGCGGACGAGCAGTACTTC
CASRPQGADEQYF
>.|TRBD2|TRBJ2-3|TRBV14
TGTGCCAGCACCCCTAGCGGGAGGACAGATACGCAGTATTTT
CASTPSGRTDTQYF
>.|.|TRBJ1-1|TRBV29-1
TGCAGCGTGGGGGGCAGGGGCACTGAAGCTTTCTTT
CSVGGRGTEAFF
>few|TRBD2|TRBJ2-7|TRBV30
TGTGCCTGGAGTCAGGGACTAGCGGGAACCTACGAGCAGTACTTC
CAWSQGLAGTYEQYF
>.|.|TRBJ2-7|TRBV7-3
TGTGCCAGCAACCTCAGGGCAGCCAAACCCACTCCACGTCATTTTACAAACTACGAGCAGTACTTC
CASNLRAAKPTPRHFTNYEQYF
>.|.|TRBJ2-5|TRBV27
TGTGCCAGCAGTCCCAACTACCAAGAGACCCAGTACTTC
CASSPNYQETQYF
>.|.|TRBJ2-5|TRBV7-9
TGTGCCAGCAGCTTAGTGTCGACCCAGTACTTC
CASSLVSTQYF
>.|.|TRBJ2-3|TRBV30
TGTGCCTGGAGGGGGACATCAAAAGCAGATACGCAGTATTTT
CAWRGTSKADTQYF
>.|.|TRBJ2-3|TRBV5-6
TGTGCCAGCAGCCTAATCACAGATACGCAGTATTTT
CASSLITDTQYF
>.|TRBD1|TRBJ2-1|TRBV4-2
TGTGCCAGCAGCCAAGATAGGGGCAGGGGGCTGAGCAATGAGCAGTTCTTC
CASSQDRGRGLSNEQFF
>.|.|TRBJ1-2|TRBV7-9
TGTGCCAGCAGCCCCGGGACGGTCTATGGCTACACCTTC
CASSPGTVYGYTF
>few|.|TRBJ2-7|TRBV27
TGTGCCAGCAGTCCAACCCATAAATGGGGGGAGAACGTCTACGAGCAGTACTTC
CASSPTHKWGENVYEQYF
>.|TRBD1|TRBJ1-2|TRBV27
TGTGCCAGCATCCCGCGACAGGGGGCAAACTATGGCTACACCTTC
CASIPRQGANYGYTF
>.|TRBD1|TRBJ2-5|TRBV6-1
TGTGCCAGCAGTGATTTGGACAGGGTCCCCCAAGAGACCCAGTACTTC
CASSDLDRVPQETQYF
>.|.|TRBJ1-4|TRBV15
TGTGCCACCAGCAGAGATCAAGACCTCGAAAAACTGTTTTTT
CATSRDQDLEKLFF
>.|.|TRBJ2-5|TRBV27
TGTGCCAGCAGTTTATTCACAGAGACCCAGTACTTC
CASSLFTETQYF
>.|.|TRBJ1-2|TRBV27
TGTGCCAGCAGTTTGCAGGGAACTCGCTATGGCTACACCTTC
CASSLQGTRYGYTF
>once|TRBD2|TRBJ2-1|TRBV29-1
TGCAGCGGCCTGGGGGGAGGGAACTACAATGAGCAGTTCTTC
CSGLGGGNYNEQFF
>.|.|TRBJ1-5|TRBV6-5
TGTGCCAGCAGTTACGCGGACAATCAGCCCCAGCATTTT
CASSYADNQPQHF
>.|TRBD2|TRBJ2-1|TRBV14
TGTGCCAGCAGCCCCCGGACTAGCGGGAGTTTGGAGCAGTTCTTC
CASSPRTSGSLEQFF
>.|TRBD2|TRBJ2-1|TRBV30
TGTGCCTGGAGTGACCGGACTAGCGAGCAGTTCTTC
CAWSDRTSEQFF
>.|.|TRBJ1-5|TRBV9
TGTGCCAGCAGCGTAGGTGAGAATCAGCCCCAGCATTTT
CASSVGENQPQHF
>.|TRBD1|TRBJ2-1|TRBV6-5
TGTGCCAGCAGTTACCTGGACAGGTCCTACAATGAGCAGTTCTTC
CASSYLDRSYNEQFF
>.|.|TRBJ2-2|TRBV7-3
TGTGCCAGCAGCCCGCGGTCGGGGAGTACCGGGGAGCTGTTTTTT
CASSPRSGSTGELFF
>few|.|TRBJ1-4|TRBV19
TGTGCCAGTAGTATTTTCTGGGGAACTAATGAAAAACTGTTTTTT
CASSIFWGTNEKLFF
>once|.|TRBJ2-1|TRBV1
TGCACCAGCAGCCAAGATCGGGCCCGGCGGGGGGTTTCGACTGAGCAGTTCTTC
CTSSQDRARRGVSTEQFF
>.|.|TRBJ2-3|TRBV30
TGTGCCTCGCGGGCGATCCACACAGATACGCAGTATTTT
CASRAIHTDTQYF
>many|.|TRBJ2-2|TRBV30
TGTGCCTGGAGTGTTTGGGGTACCGGGGAGCTGTTTTTT
CAWSVWGTGELFF
>.|TRBD1|TRBJ1-2|TRBV5-6
TGTGCCAGCAGCTTACACTACTCGGACAGGGGCGACGGCTACACCTTC
CASSLHYSDRGDGYTF
>.|.|TRBJ2-1|TRBV7-2
TGTGCCAGCAGCTTTCCACAGGGCTACAATGAGCAGTTCTTC
CASSFPQGYNEQFF
>once|.|TRBJ1-4|TRBV5-8
TGTGCCAGCAGCTTGGCGACAGCAACTAATGAAAAACTGTTTTTT
CASSLATATNEKLFF
>.|TRBD2|TRBJ2-2|TRBV6-5
TGTGCCAGCAGTTACTCCCGGGGGGACACCGGGGAGCTGTTTTTT
CASSYSRGDTGELFF
>.|.|TRBJ2-1|TRBV6-4
TGTGCCAGCAGTGACGTCGGGAGTGAGCAGTTCTTC
CASSDVGSEQFF
>.|.|TRBJ2-7|TRBV7-9
TGTGCCAGTTCTACAGATACCACCTACGAGCAGTACTTC
CASSTDTTYEQYF
>.|.|TRBJ1-1|TRBV5-1
TGCGCCAGCAGCTTGGGAGGTTCGGGGGATACTTTCTTT
CASSLGGSGDTFF
>.|.|TRBJ2-5|TRBV7-6
TGTGCCAGCAGCTTAACTAGGCAAGAGACCCAGTACTTC
CASSLTRQETQYF
>.|TRBD1|TRBJ1-4|TRBV5-1
TGCGCCAGCAGCCCAGGGACAGGGTCTGAAAAACTGTTTTTT
CASSPGTGSEKLFF
>.|TRBD1|TRBJ2-7|TRBV7-9
TGTGCCAGCAGCTCGGACAGGACAGCCTCCTACGAGCAGTACTTC
CASSSDRTASYEQYF
>many|TRBD2|TRBJ2-1|TRBV25-1
TGTGCCAGCAGTGAGCCATACCCCAGCGGGAATTACAATGAGCAGTTCTTC
CASSEPYPSGNYNEQFF
>.|.|TRBJ2-2|TRBV7-7
TGTGCCAGCAGCTTAGATGGGGGAGACACCGGGGAGCTGTTTTTT
CASSLDGGDTGELFF
>.|.|TRBJ1-1|TRBV30
TGTGCCTGGAGTGACCGTAGACAGGCGAACACTGAAGCTTTCTTT
CAWSDRRQANTEAFF
>.|TRBD2|TRBJ2-1|TRBV28
TGTGCCAGCAGTCGGGCCGGGACTAGCGGGAAAGATGAGCAGTTCTTC
CASSRAGTSGKDEQFF
>few|TRBD2|TRBJ2-7|TRBV10-2
TGCGCCAGCAGTGGGGGACTAGGGTCCTACGAGCAGTACTTC
CASSGGLGSYEQYF
>.|.|TRBJ1-2|TRBV30
TGTGCCTGGAGTGGGGGTGGCTACACCTTC
CAWSGGGYTF
>once|.|TRBJ2-3|TRBV5-4
TGTGCCAGCAGCTTGGAGGGGCAGCCATATACGCAGTATTTT
CASSLEGQPYTQYF
>.|TRBD2|TRBJ2-7|TRBV29-1
TGCAGCGTTGTCGGACTAGCGGGACCCTACGAGCAGTACTTC
CSVVGLAGPYEQYF
>.|TRBD1|TRBJ1-4|TRBV4-1
TGCGCCAGCAGCCTGGGACAGGGGATAACTAGATTCGAAAAACTGTTTTTT
CASSLGQGITRFEKLFF
>.|.|TRBJ1-1|TRBV7-2
TGTGCCAGCAGCTTCGCAGGCCCCGGGGAAGGTTTCACTGAAGCTTTCTTT
CASSFAGPGEGFTEAFF
>few|.|TRBJ2-1|TRBV5-1
TGCGCCAGCAGCTTGGGGTGGATGGAGAACAATGAGCAGTTCTTC
CASSLGWMENNEQFF
>.|TRBD1|TRBJ1-1|TRBV5-1
TGCGCCAGCAGCGGGACAGGCGCGAACACTGAAGCTTTCTTT
CASSGTGANTEAFF
>.|TRBD1|TRBJ2-7|TRBV27
TGTGCCAGCAGCCACGGGACAGGGCACGAGCAGTACTTC
CASSHGTGHEQYF
>.|.|TRBJ2-1|TRBV28
TGTGCCAGCAGTCGCCGGGACTTCTACAATGAGCAGTTCTTC
CASSRRDFYNEQFF
>.|TRBD1|TRBJ1-3|TRBV4-1
TGCGCCAGCAGCCATAACAGGGGGACAGGAAACACCATATATTTT
CASSHNRGTGNTIYF